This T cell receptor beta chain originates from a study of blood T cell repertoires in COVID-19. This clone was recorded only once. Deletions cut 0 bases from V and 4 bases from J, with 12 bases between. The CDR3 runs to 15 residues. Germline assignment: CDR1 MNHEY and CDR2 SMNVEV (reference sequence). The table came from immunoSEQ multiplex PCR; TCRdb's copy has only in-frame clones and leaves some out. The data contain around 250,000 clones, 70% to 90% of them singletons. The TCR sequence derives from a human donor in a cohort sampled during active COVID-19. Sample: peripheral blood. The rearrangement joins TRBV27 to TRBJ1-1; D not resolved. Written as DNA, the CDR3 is TGTGCCAGCAGTTTATCTTTGGGAGGGAGCACTGAAGCTTTCTTT. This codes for CASSLSLGGSTEAFF.